The T cell receptor beta chain under discussion was sequenced for a study of T cells after yellow fever vaccination (dated by TCRdb to between 2017 and 2020). Regarding the complete study: The SMART-Seq v4 Ultra Low Input RNA kit was used to prepare libraries from fractions with low cell numbers. To follow T-cell clones before and after both primary and booster YFV17D yellow fever vaccination, bulk TCR alpha and beta repertoires underwent longitudinal sequencing. Blood was collected at multiple timepoints before and after primary and secondary immunization, and bulk PBMC replicates and cell subsets were isolated. Two healthy male donors, one aged 18 to 29 and one aged 30 to 40 years, made up the cohort. On the study overall, not on this receptor specifically: A small share of clonotypes occurred in both CD4 and CD8 compartments, likely arising from convergent recombination. Because the study included only a couple of donors, the extent to which the findings can be generalized is limited. Computational filtering was required because FACS-sorted repertoires could contain abundant contaminating clonotypes from the bulk population. The secondary T-cell response was weaker than the primary response but faster, peaking on day 5 instead of day 15. Most clones expanded after primary vaccination (approximately 95% of CD4 and 88% of CD8) were re-detected after the booster, suggesting that broad memory maintenance occurred.

Instrument used: Illumina NovaSeq 6000. Synthesis of TCR cDNA relied on 5'RACE template switching, a step that introduced a universal primer site along with unique molecular identifiers. Priming for cDNA synthesis came from both the TCR alpha and TCR beta constant segments. Libraries were amplified in two PCR steps, with sample barcodes and sequencing adapters added in the second step. Libraries were sequenced on Illumina HiSeq 2500 (2x100 bp) or NovaSeq (2x150 bp). The study's own analysis went as follows. MIGEC handled demultiplexing of reads and collapsing into UMI consensus sequences, while MiXCR performed V(D)J alignment. Clonotypes responding to the vaccine were identified with edgeR on replicate PBMC samples, with the criteria of FDR below 0.01 and a log2 fold change above 5 up to day 15. Each bulk clonotype received a CD4 or CD8 identity based on whether the sequenced CD4 or CD8 repertoire contained that clonotype at higher abundance. Clones were called with MiXCR by TCRdb after fastp trimmed the public reads at Q25, and only in-frame beta chains were retained. One record per CDR3 amino acid sequence lists the most common genes and DNA. In this record, the V and J calls reflect TCRdb's handling and not the investigators' own analysis. The sample yields 300,000 to 400,000 distinct CDR3 sequences; under 15% were counted once. The top ten constitute approximately 3.4% of the sample.

On this clonotype itself: Its cognate antigen has yet to be identified. No clone much larger than this one lies a single base away; base qualities are absent.

The treatment or condition label corresponds to: live attenuated yellow fever vaccine strain. PBMCs were isolated from peripheral blood using a standard Ficoll-Paque protocol. CD4 and CD8 T-cell fractions were isolated with Dynabeads CD4 and CD8 positive selection kits. RNA was extracted with TriZol from bulk PBMCs, CD4 and CD8 fractions, and dextramer-positive and dextramer-negative fractions. From the germline V gene, CDR1 is ENHRY and CDR2 is SYGVKD. V sheds 2 bases and J sheds 4 bases, leaving 10 bases between their ends. The CDR3 holds 14 amino acids from the cysteine to the phenylalanine. The kept DNA is CDR3 alone, 42 bases in frame from the first base.

The sequence links TRBV10-3 to TRBJ2-3, and TRBD1 may be the D gene, going by 5 matching bases. This specimen was CD4+ T cells sorted from PBMCs, taken 15 days after the yellow fever booster vaccination. The receptor's source is a man aged 18 to 30 who received the YFV17D yellow fever vaccine. The CDR3 region reads CAISEQKQADTQYF. The DNA is TGTGCCATCAGTGAGCAAAAACAGGCAGATACGCAGTATTTT.